This T cell receptor (beta chain) was profiled in a study of shared clonotypes between healthy human individuals. The protocol was immunoSEQ multiplex PCR, while the TCRdb copy is restricted to in-frame clones and leaves out a portion. The sample yields a few million clones, approximately 92% seen once. It was CD45RO-negative cells, positively selected for CCR7, that made up naive CD8 cells, with terminally differentiated effector memory CD45RA+ cells excluded. The CDR3 is made up of 15 amino acids. V shed 0 bases and J shed 13 bases, with 20 bases lying between them. From germline, CDR1 is SGDLS and CDR2 YYNGEE.

Sequencing was performed on naive CD8+ T cells from PBMCs. This receptor was obtained from a man aged 18 to 30 in good health. Some clones in this sample may be carry-over from other donors' samples. The chain uses TRBV9 and TRBJ2-1, with D possibly being TRBD1 (5 bases). CDR3 sequence (DNA): TGTGCCAGCAGCGTAGAGTGGACGCACAGGACCCAACAGTTCTTC. Its translation: CASSVEWTHRTQQFF. The full variable domain, with the rest looked up from reference TRBV9 and TRBJ2-1, is DSGVTQTPKHLITATGQRVTLRCSPRSGDLSVYWYQQSLDQGLQFLIQYYNGEERAKGNILERFSAQQFPDLHSELNLSSLELGDSALYFCASSVEWTHRTQQFFGPGTRLTVL.